This is a list of T cell receptor beta chains from one sample in a study of blood T cell repertoires in COVID-19. Profiling relied on immunoSEQ multiplex PCR, and the TCRdb table lists in-frame clones only, not all of them. Of about 94,000 clones in the sample, around 80% are singletons; the top ten hold roughly 19%. The sequencing sample was made of peripheral blood. The receptors originated from a human donor in a cohort sampled during active COVID-19. Both conserved end residues are part of each CDR3. A D gene is named only where the DNA matches it firmly. Rows may omit the clone size; those that give it use once, few, many or a size class.

j_gene	v_gene	abundance	d_gene	CDR3nt	CDR3aa
TRBJ1-2	TRBV7-8	.	TRBD1	TGTGCCAGCAGCTTAGAGGGGACAGAGTATGGCTACACCTTC	CASSLEGTEYGYTF
TRBJ2-6	TRBV27	.	.	TGTGCCAGCAGTTTATCGAGAGCGCGAGCTGGGGCCAACGTCCTGACTTTC	CASSLSRARAGANVLTF
TRBJ2-2	TRBV10-1	.	TRBD2	TGCGCCAGCACCGGGACTAGTAACACCGGGGAGCTGTTTTTT	CASTGTSNTGELFF
TRBJ2-6	TRBV5-1	.	TRBD1	TGCGCCAGCAGCCGAGGACAGGGCTTCTCTGGGGCCAACGTCCTGACTTTC	CASSRGQGFSGANVLTF
TRBJ2-5	TRBV2	.	TRBD2	TGTGCCAGCAGTTCTTATAGCGGGAGGGCCGAGACCCAGTACTTC	CASSSYSGRAETQYF
TRBJ1-6	TRBV11-2	once	TRBD1	TGTGCCAGCAGCTTTAGGGGGCCCTCCCTCCACTTT	CASSFRGPSLHF
TRBJ2-5	TRBV7-6	.	TRBD1	TGTGCCAGCAGCGCCGTCCCTCCGGGACAGGGGAGGGAGACCCAGTACTTC	CASSAVPPGQGRETQYF
TRBJ1-4	TRBV7-8	.	.	TGTGCCAGCAGCTTAGGTTTCAACAGGGATCGGGGAGAAAAACTGTTTTTT	CASSLGFNRDRGEKLFF
TRBJ2-3	TRBV7-9	.	TRBD1	TGTGCCAGCACCAAAAACCCCGGGACAGGCACAGATACGCAGTATTTT	CASTKNPGTGTDTQYF
TRBJ2-4	TRBV19	.	.	TGTGCCAGTATGAGCGGGCGGACCAAAAACATTCAGTACTTC	CASMSGRTKNIQYF
TRBJ2-6	TRBV19	.	.	TGTGCCAGTTCCGTAAGACTAGTCCTCAATCCTGGGGCCAACGTCCTGACTTTC	CASSVRLVLNPGANVLTF
TRBJ1-1	TRBV5-1	.	TRBD1	TGCGCCAGCAGCGCACAGGGGGCTAGGATCACTGAAGCTTTCTTT	CASSAQGARITEAFF
TRBJ2-3	TRBV19	.	TRBD2	TGTGCCAGTAGTATTGGTAGCGGGGGAGATACGCAGTATTTT	CASSIGSGGDTQYF
TRBJ1-2	TRBV6-5	.	TRBD1	TGTGCCAGCAGTTATTCAGGGGGCGCGCCACTCTATGGCTACACCTTC	CASSYSGGAPLYGYTF
TRBJ2-3	TRBV27	.	TRBD2	TGTGCCAGCACTCTCCCCGGGGCGGGAGACGGCCCAGATACGCAGTATTTT	CASTLPGAGDGPDTQYF
TRBJ2-3	TRBV9	.	TRBD2	TGTGCCAGCAGCGTAGGGGCTAGCGGGCCTCAGGATACGCAGTATTTT	CASSVGASGPQDTQYF
TRBJ2-6	TRBV19	.	.	TGTGCCAGTAGTATGACCCCGGGTAGCCCTGGGGCCAACGTCCTGACTTTC	CASSMTPGSPGANVLTF
TRBJ2-7	TRBV27	.	.	TGTGCCAGCAGCAATGGACTGACAAGCTCCTACGAGCAGTACTTC	CASSNGLTSSYEQYF
TRBJ1-4	TRBV5-6	.	.	TGTGCCAGCAGCTTGAGGGGTTCCCTGTTTTTT	CASSLRGSLFF
TRBJ2-7	TRBV2	.	.	TGTGCCAGCGGACAGTCCTCCTACGAGCAGTACTTC	CASGQSSYEQYF
TRBJ2-7	TRBV4-1	.	TRBD2	TGCGCCAGCAGCCAAGCCGGGACTAGCGGTTACGAGCAGTACTTC	CASSQAGTSGYEQYF
TRBJ1-6	TRBV3-1/TRBV3-2	few	.	TGTGCTAGCAGGTGGCCTGAAGGAGACTTT	CASRWPEGDF
TRBJ2-7	TRBV3-1/TRBV3-2	.	.	TGTGCCAGCAGCCAAGATAGGGCGGGGGCATGGGAGCAGTACTTC	CASSQDRAGAWEQYF
TRBJ2-7	TRBV19	.	TRBD2	TGTGCCAGTAGTTTCGGACTAGCGGGGGCCTACGAGCAGTACTTC	CASSFGLAGAYEQYF
TRBJ2-7	TRBV30	.	.	TGTGCCTGGAGTAAAACTTACCCCTACGAGCAGTACTTC	CAWSKTYPYEQYF
TRBJ2-2	TRBV4-1	few	.	TGCGCCAGCAGACCACTGGGAGGAGGGAACACCGGGGAGCTGTTTTTT	CASRPLGGGNTGELFF
TRBJ1-6	TRBV30	.	.	TGTGCCTGGAGTGAGCAAAATTCACCCCTCCACTTT	CAWSEQNSPLHF
TRBJ1-2	TRBV25-1	.	TRBD1	TGTGCCAGCAGTGGACAGGGGGCATACTATGGCTACACCTTC	CASSGQGAYYGYTF
TRBJ1-1	TRBV19	.	TRBD1	TGTGCCACCAGGGACAGGGGCACTGAAGCTTTCTTT	CATRDRGTEAFF
TRBJ2-6	TRBV5-4	.	TRBD2	TGTGCCAGCAGCTTCGGACTAGCGGGAGTTTCTGGGGCCAACGTCCTGACTTTC	CASSFGLAGVSGANVLTF
TRBJ2-3	TRBV2	.	TRBD2	TGTGCCAGCAGTGAAGGCGGGAGGGCCCAATTCCCGCAGTATTTT	CASSEGGRAQFPQYF
TRBJ1-5	TRBV18	.	.	TGTGCCAGCTCACCGGCAGGTGATCAGCCCCAGCATTTT	CASSPAGDQPQHF
TRBJ2-7	TRBV12-2	.	.	TGTGCAAGTCGCCCAAGGACAGGGCGCTCCTACGAGCAGTACTTC	CASRPRTGRSYEQYF
TRBJ2-7	TRBV20-1	.	.	TGCAGTGCTAGTAGCGGGACAGGGTTTTCCTACGAGCAGTACTTC	CSASSGTGFSYEQYF
TRBJ2-5	TRBV5-1	.	TRBD1	TGCGCCAGCAGCTCGACAGGGGGCTTAAGGGAGACCCAGTACTTC	CASSSTGGLRETQYF
TRBJ2-7	TRBV11-2	once	.	TGTGCCAGCAGTCAACAGGGGGGGATCTACGAGCAGTACTTC	CASSQQGGIYEQYF
TRBJ2-5	TRBV18	.	TRBD1	TGTGCCAGCCTTCCCGGGACAGGGGGCAGGGCGCAAGAGACCCAGTACTTC	CASLPGTGGRAQETQYF
TRBJ2-1	TRBV2	.	TRBD1	TGTGCCAGCAGAGGGACAGGGACCTACAATGAGCAGTTCTTC	CASRGTGTYNEQFF
TRBJ2-7	TRBV20-1	.	TRBD1	TGCAGTGCTGGTGGGACAGATATATCTGCCTCCTACGAGCAGTACTTC	CSAGGTDISASYEQYF
TRBJ2-5	TRBV7-6	.	.	TGTGCCAGCAGCTTAGGGACGACAGAACAAGAGACCCAGTACTTC	CASSLGTTEQETQYF
TRBJ1-1	TRBV3-1/TRBV3-2	.	TRBD1	TGTGCCAGCAGCCAAACAGGGGAGAGCACTGAAGCTTTCTTT	CASSQTGESTEAFF
TRBJ2-7	TRBV6-6	.	.	TGTGCCAGCAGTCCCGGGACTTCCTACCACGAGCAGTACTTC	CASSPGTSYHEQYF
TRBJ1-2	TRBV5-1	once	.	TGCGCCAGCAGCTTGTCTGCGGGCATGAGCGCTAACTATGGCTACACCTTC	CASSLSAGMSANYGYTF
TRBJ1-1	TRBV2	.	TRBD1	TGTGCCAGCAGTCTCCTCGGGGACAGCACTGAAGCTTTCTTT	CASSLLGDSTEAFF
TRBJ2-1	TRBV11-2	few	.	TGTGCCAGCAGCTTCGGAGTTCCTGAGCAGTTCTTC	CASSFGVPEQFF
TRBJ2-7	TRBV28	few	TRBD2	TGTGCCAGAACGGGACTAGCGTACGAGCAGTACTTC	CARTGLAYEQYF
TRBJ1-5	TRBV6-5	.	TRBD1	TGTGCCAGCAGTCCGACAGGGACCAACAATCAGCCCCAGCATTTT	CASSPTGTNNQPQHF
TRBJ2-7	TRBV5-6	.	.	TGTGCCAGCAGCTTGGGCCGCCGGGACACACTATTGAGGGAGCAGTACTTC	CASSLGRRDTLLREQYF
TRBJ1-1	TRBV5-4	.	.	TGTGCCAGCAGCCCAGGGGATCAAGGTAAAGCTTTCTTT	CASSPGDQGKAFF
TRBJ2-7	TRBV27	.	.	TGTGCCAGCAGTACAAGGGGGAGCTCCTACGAGCAGTACTTC	CASSTRGSSYEQYF